Listed below are T cell receptor beta chains from one sample, sequenced in a study of shared clonotypes between healthy human individuals. Method: immunoSEQ multiplex PCR; TCRdb's copy keeps in-frame clones and lacks some. The sample records over a million clones, about three quarters being singletons. Sequencing used memory CD4+ T cells sorted from blood. Source of these receptors: a man younger than 35 in good health. Each CDR3 is given with its conserved first and last residue. Fields, in order: V gene, J gene, CDR3 protein.

V gene: TRBV5-6
J gene: TRBJ1-4
CDR3 protein: CASSQDRGTNEKLFF

V gene: TRBV10-1
J gene: TRBJ2-1
CDR3 protein: CASSEFGVDNEQFF

V gene: TRBV30
J gene: TRBJ1-6
CDR3 protein: CAWTGTKNNSPLHF

V gene: TRBV18
J gene: TRBJ2-6
CDR3 protein: CASSPPGGAGANVLTF

V gene: TRBV7-8
J gene: TRBJ1-2
CDR3 protein: CASSLVEGSYGYTF

V gene: TRBV25-1
J gene: TRBJ2-3
CDR3 protein: CASSVTDRDTDTQYF

V gene: TRBV7-9
J gene: TRBJ2-3
CDR3 protein: CASSLARSMGLRLDTQYF

V gene: TRBV5-6
J gene: TRBJ2-5
CDR3 protein: CASSLRGREALGTQYF

V gene: TRBV19
J gene: TRBJ2-3
CDR3 protein: CASSIDGFAALSTDTQYF

V gene: TRBV20-1
J gene: TRBJ2-3
CDR3 protein: CSASPRDTQYF

V gene: TRBV13
J gene: TRBJ2-7
CDR3 protein: CASSLYGYERYF

V gene: TRBV30
J gene: TRBJ2-3
CDR3 protein: CAWSPSRFTDTQYF

V gene: TRBV14
J gene: TRBJ2-1
CDR3 protein: CASSRQVSSYNEQFF

V gene: TRBV11-3
J gene: TRBJ2-5
CDR3 protein: CASSLSQHQETQYF

V gene: TRBV6-1
J gene: TRBJ2-5
CDR3 protein: CASSNSGGKETQYF